The 28 T cell receptor beta chains reported below all come from one sample, sequenced in a study of T cells in Graves' hyperthyroidism and ophthalmopathy. Amplified TCR beta CDR3 regions came from RNA transcripts. In the first-round RT-PCR of the TCR CDR3, the HTBI primer set was used. Each CDR3 protein gets one entry after TCRdb re-called the multiplex PCR reads with MiXCR. The sample carries about 740,000 distinct CDR3 sequences, 12% to 15% recorded once. The sample consisted of blood. These receptor sequences come from a woman between 18 and 29 years old with Graves' hyperthyroidism.

This clonotype was observed many times. The rearrangement links TRBV29-1 to TRBJ2-7; unclear D gene. Germline V gene lookup returns CDR1 SQVTM and CDR2 ANQGSEA. This CDR3 region has 14 residues. V was cut by 0 bases and J by 0 bases, with 9 bases left in between. CDR3 sequence (DNA): TGCAGCGTTGAAGATCCTCGGGTCTCCTACGAGCAGTACTTC. Its protein product is CSVEDPRVSYEQYF.

This clonotype was counted a few times. This rearrangement joins TRBV6-1 to TRBJ2-3; no reliable D call. V shed 6 bases and J shed 2 bases, with 15 bases lying between them. CDR3 length equals 15 residues. Germline CDR1 MNHNS, CDR2 SASEGT. The CDR3 loop reads CASSPRVGPTDTQYF. CDR3 nucleotides: TGTGCCAGCAGCCCGCGTGTCGGTCCCACAGATACGCAGTATTTT.

This rearrangement joins TRBV5-1 to TRBJ2-1; 8 nucleotides agree with TRBD2. The CDR3 covers 15 residues. The germline CDR1 and CDR2 sequences are SGHRS and YFSETQ. With V trimmed by 7 bases and J by 4 bases, 10 bases remained unmatched. CDR3 loop: CASERGSSGYNEQFF. In DNA form, the CDR3 reads TGCGCCAGCGAGCGGGGGTCCTCGGGATACAATGAGCAGTTCTTC.

At least ten counts were recorded for this clonotype. The chain employs TRBV6-2 or TRBV6-3 and TRBJ2-1; 11 nucleotides align to TRBD2. The germline gives CDR1 MNHEY, CDR2 SVGEGT. Trimming at V came to 4 bases and at J to 0 bases, leaving 8 bases not matched to a gene. The CDR3 spans 18 residues. The CDR3: CASSSGLAVSGSYNEQFF. In DNA, the CDR3 is TGTGCCAGCAGTTCGGGACTAGCGGTGTCGGGCTCCTACAATGAGCAGTTCTTC.

This clonotype was counted at least ten times. The rearrangement joins TRBV27 to TRBJ2-1; 8 positions agree with TRBD1. Germline V gene data show CDR1 as MNHEY and CDR2 as SMNVEV (reference sequence). This CDR3 comprises 15 residues. Unmatched junction bases numbered 11, after V lost 6 bases and J lost 7 bases. The CDR3 DNA reads as TGTGCCAGCAGCCGAACCAGGGGGCTAGCGAATGAGCAGTTCTTC. Protein: CASSRTRGLANEQFF.

In this sample, this clonotype turned up many times. The V and J genes are TRBV15 and TRBJ2-7; 9 bases match TRBD2. Losses at the gene ends were 5 bases for V and 0 bases for J; bases not matched to a gene: 5. The CDR3 totals 15 residues. Germline CDR1 is LNHNV and CDR2 is YYDKDF (reference sequence). In DNA, the CDR3 is TGTGCCACCAGCGGTACTAGCGGGCACTCCTACGAGCAGTACTTC. Amino acids: CATSGTSGHSYEQYF.

This clonotype was detected many times. This sequence joins TRBV2 and TRBJ2-5; D possibly matches TRBD1 or TRBD2 (6 bases each). Germline assignment: CDR1 SNHLY and CDR2 FYNNEI. The CDR3 extends over 15 amino acids. The V end lost 6 bases, the J end lost 6 bases, and 20 bases lay between the germline ends. The DNA of the CDR3 is TGTGCCAGCAGACCATACACCGGGGGCGGGAAGACCCAGTACTTC. This translates into CASRPYTGGGKTQYF.

This clonotype was observed at least ten times. V and J are TRBV27 and TRBJ2-7; TRBD2 aligns across 8 bases. The CDR3 length is 14 residues. The germline V gene encodes CDR1 MNHEY and CDR2 SMNVEV (reference sequence). The J segment lost 4 bases and the V segment lost 4 bases, leaving 6 bases of the junction unmatched. The CDR3 here is CASSYRGGTYEQYF. As DNA, the CDR3 is TGTGCCAGCAGTTATCGGGGGGGTACGTACGAGCAGTACTTC.

The V and J genes are TRBV5-8 and TRBJ1-1, with a weak D call TRBD1 (5 bases). The CDR3 extends over 16 amino acids. The V end lost 5 bases, the J end lost 1 base, and 18 bases lay between the germline ends. The germline V gene encodes CDR1 SGHTS and CDR2 YDEGEE. The CDR3: CASRKGHLLRNTEAFF. CDR3 in DNA: TGTGCCAGCAGGAAAGGACACCTACTAAGGAACACTGAAGCTTTCTTT.

This clonotype was seen a few times. This chain uses TRBV28 with TRBJ2-2, with 8 bases aligning to TRBD1. The trim removed 6 bases at V and 6 bases at J, leaving 9 bases unmatched. The germline V gene has CDR1 MDHEN and CDR2 SYDVKM. CDR3 length equals 15 residues. The CDR3 region has the DNA TGTGCCAGCAGGTTGGACAGGGTTGGGTCCGGGGAGCTGTTTTTT. Protein product: CASRLDRVGSGELFF. Full variable domain (outside the CDR3, taken from reference TRBV28 and TRBJ2-2): DVKVTQSSRYLVKRTGEKVFLECVQDMDHENMFWYRQDPGLGLRLIYFSYDVKMKEKGDIPEGYSVSREKKERFSLILESASTNQTSMYLCASRLDRVGSGELFFGEGSRLTVL.

DNA of the CDR3: TGTGCCAGCAGCCCTCGGGAGGGGGCTATCTACGAGCAGTACTTC. Translated: CASSPREGAIYEQYF. This chain links TRBV11-2 with TRBJ2-7; perhaps TRBD2 as D (8 bases). Trimming removed 5 bases from V and 3 bases from J, with 17 bases in between. Germline V lookup: CDR1 SGHAT, CDR2 FQNNGV. This CDR3 contains 15 residues.

A note on this clonotype: A much larger clone lies a single base off, so this may be a read error. This sequence joins TRBV5-1 and TRBJ1-1; 7 bases match TRBD1. The CDR3 loop spans 15 amino acids. Germline V lookup: CDR1 SGHRS, CDR2 YFSETQ. The CDR3 DNA reads TGCACCAGCAGCTTGGGACAGCTATGGGGCACTGAAGCTTTCTTT. Protein product: CTSSLGQLWGTEAFF.

This clonotype showed up just a few times. The chain joins TRBV19 to TRBJ1-2; D remains ambiguous. The germline gives CDR1 LNHDA, CDR2 SQIVND (reference sequence). The CDR3 consists of 15 residues. The V and J ends lost 8 bases and 2 bases respectively, with 18 bases between them. As DNA, the CDR3 is TGTGCCAGTTTTCCCGTGGCCGGCAACAACTATGGCTACACCTTC. This gives the protein CASFPVAGNNYGYTF.

This clonotype was counted ten times or more. The chain uses TRBV4-1 and TRBJ1-5; D gene uncertain. From germline, CDR1 is MGHRA and CDR2 YSYEKL. This CDR3 is built from 14 residues. Trimming stripped 3 bases from V and 1 base from J, with 7 bases between. The CDR3 here is CASSHGESNQPQHF. DNA for the CDR3: TGCGCCAGCAGCCACGGTGAGAGCAATCAGCCCCAGCATTTT.

The chain is built from TRBV3-1 and TRBJ2-4; the match to TRBD2 covers 9 bases. V lost 5 bases, J lost 0 bases, and 5 bases stayed unmatched. The CDR3 length is 16 residues. Germline values: CDR1 LGHDT, CDR2 YNNKEL (reference sequence). For the CDR3, the DNA is TGTGCCAGCAGCTCGACGACTAGCGGAGCCAAAAACATTCAGTACTTC. The encoded protein is CASSSTTSGAKNIQYF.

Many counts were recorded for this clonotype. This sequence joins TRBV12-3 or TRBV12-4 and TRBJ2-1; unclear D gene. CDR3 length equals 14 residues. Trimming took off 0 bases at V and 4 bases at J, with 7 bases between the two ends. This chain's CDR3 is CASSLALSYNEQFF. CDR3 nucleotides: TGTGCCAGCAGTTTAGCCCTTTCTTACAATGAGCAGTTCTTC.

This clonotype has a handful of counts. The chain has TRBV12-3 or TRBV12-4 and TRBJ2-7, with TRBD1 matching over 10 bases. The CDR3 is 16 residues long. V dropped 7 bases and J dropped 3; count of bases not matched to a gene: 12. The CDR3 loop reads CASTQRGDRGFYEQYF. CDR3 nucleotides: TGTGCCAGCACCCAAAGGGGGGACAGGGGTTTCTACGAGCAGTACTTC.

This clonotype was picked up many times. CDR3 nucleotide sequence: TGTGCCAGCAGGCCAACGTGGACTAGCGATCGGGGGCAGTACTTC. Translating gives CASRPTWTSDRGQYF. The chain joins TRBV7-2 to TRBJ2-7; the match to TRBD2 covers 9 bases. The ends lost 6 bases at V and 9 bases at J; junction bases unmatched: 15. CDR3 length: 15 amino acids. CDR1 is SGHTA and CDR2 is FQGNSA in the germline V gene. The complete variable domain, with remaining parts taken from reference TRBV7-2 and TRBJ2-7, reads GAGVSQSPSNKVTEKGKDVELRCDPISGHTALYWYRQSLGQGLEFLIYFQGNSAPDKSGLPSDRFSAERTGGSVSTLTIQRTQQEDSAVYLCASRPTWTSDRGQYFGPGTRLTVT.

This clonotype was counted a few times. V gene TRBV18 combines with J gene TRBJ1-3; TRBD1 matches at 9 bases. The CDR3 loop spans 18 amino acids. V gave up 4 bases and J gave up 0 bases; unmatched junction bases: 10. The germline CDR1 and CDR2 sequences are KGHSH and LQKENI. The CDR3 sequence is CASSHPGTGFNSGNTIYF. The DNA of the CDR3 is TGTGCCAGCTCACATCCGGGGACAGGGTTCAACTCTGGAAACACCATATATTTT.

This clonotype was observed a few times. The CDR3 protein is CASSEAYGAINIQYF. The CDR3, as DNA: TGTGCCAGCAGTGAAGCGTACGGGGCTATAAACATTCAGTACTTC. The chain carries TRBV6-1 and TRBJ2-4; either TRBD1 or TRBD2 may supply D (5 bases each). V gave up 0 bases and J gave up 6 bases, with 12 bases separating them. The CDR3 totals 15 residues. CDR1 and CDR2 (germline): MNHNS, SASEGT.

This chain uses TRBV5-4 with TRBJ2-6, with TRBD2 matching 7 bases. Germline V CDR1 and CDR2: SGHNT, YYREEE (reference sequence). The CDR3 runs 17 residues. Trimming removed 4 bases from V and 12 bases from J; junction bases left unmatched: 19. For the CDR3, the DNA is TGTGCCAGCAGCCCACCGGGACTACTCCTGGAGTTGCCCGTCCTGACTTTC. It translates to CASSPPGLLLELPVLTF.

The genes are TRBV29-1 and TRBJ2-1; no clear D. This CDR3 is built from 10 residues. Trimming shortened V by 4 bases and J by 8 bases, and 6 bases separated the two germline ends. Germline V lookup: CDR1 SQVTM, CDR2 ANQGSEA. In nucleotides, the CDR3 is TGCAGCGTTGGGTTTTATGAGCAGTTCTTC. Encoded protein: CSVGFYEQFF.

This clonotype occurred a few times. The rearrangement uses TRBV20-1 and TRBJ1-1, with D hard to call. The V end was cut by 0 bases, the J end by 3 bases, with 5 bases between. This CDR3 region has 12 residues. From germline, CDR1 is DFQATT and CDR2 SNEGSKA (reference sequence). As DNA, the CDR3 is TGCAGTGCTAGAGATTCGGACACTGAAGCTTTCTTT. Translated, it gives CSARDSDTEAFF.

This clonotype occurred many times. The rearrangement uses TRBV4-1 and TRBJ1-2; no clear D. This CDR3 has 14 amino acids. CDR1 is MGHRA and CDR2 is YSYEKL in the germline V gene. Trimming stripped 4 bases from V and 5 bases from J, with 14 bases between. CDR3 DNA: TGCGCCAGCAGCCCAGGCCGGGCGGTGTATGGCTACACCTTC. Translating it yields CASSPGRAVYGYTF.

There are many counts of this clonotype. The CDR3 loop reads CASSYGGSRNEQYF. The CDR3 region has the DNA TGTGCCAGCAGTTACGGTGGGAGTCGGAACGAGCAGTACTTC. The chain joins TRBV6-5 to TRBJ2-7, with a possible D match to TRBD2 (5 bases). The V gene lost 2 bases and the J gene lost 5 bases, with 13 bases spanning the gap. CDR1 and CDR2 from the germline V gene are MNHEY and SVGAGI. The CDR3 sequence is 14 residues long.

This clonotype was detected many times. The chain combines TRBV30 with TRBJ2-7, with 8 bases matching TRBD1. Germline V lookup: CDR1 GTSNPN, CDR2 SVGIG (reference sequence). This CDR3 comprises 14 residues. V lost 0 bases to trimming and J lost 7 bases; unmatched junction nucleotides: 8. The CDR3 DNA is TGTGCCTGGAGTGTAGACCAGGGGGCTAGGGAGCAGTACTTC. Its protein product is CAWSVDQGAREQYF.

This clonotype was seen only a few times. This chain joins TRBV12-3 or TRBV12-4 and TRBJ1-6; D not resolved. The CDR3 runs 12 residues. V was trimmed by 4 bases and J by 7 bases, leaving 5 bases between them. The CDR3 DNA is TGTGCCAGCAGTTATGAGAATTCACCCCTCCACTTT. Translated: CASSYENSPLHF.

This clonotype has a count of ten or more. The chain combines TRBV7-8 with TRBJ2-1; D is perhaps TRBD2 (5 bases). V was pared by 2 bases and J by 2 bases, with 10 bases between. This CDR3 spans 15 amino acids. In germline, CDR1 is SGHVS, CDR2 FQNEAQ. CDR3 sequence reads: CASSLRGVTYNEQFF. The CDR3 DNA reads as TGTGCCAGCAGCTTACGGGGAGTTACCTACAATGAGCAGTTCTTC.